Below are 26 T cell receptor beta chains sequenced from a single sample in a study of PD-1 blockade in classical Hodgkin lymphoma. Each and every patient relapsed after autologous stem cell transplantation, and patients got differing brentuximab vedotin exposure. CD4+ T cells were purified from thawed PBMCs by negative selection. Assay: immunoSEQ multiplex PCR; the TCRdb copy retains only in-frame clones and omits some. The sample contains tens of thousands of clones, 65% to 90% of which appear only once. This material consisted of CD4+ T cells from blood, taken at baseline. The receptors were sampled from a human donor with classical Hodgkin lymphoma.

This sequence joins TRBV11-2 and TRBJ2-1; D is unresolved. V was cut by 0 bases and J by 10 bases, with 13 bases left in between. The CDR3 is made up of 14 amino acids. Germline lookup yields CDR1 SGHAT and CDR2 FQNNGV. The CDR3: CASSLERLEREQFF. For the CDR3, the DNA is TGTGCCAGCAGCTTAGAAAGACTGGAGAGGGAGCAGTTCTTC.

As to this clone: At the DNA level, this CDR3 is encoded by other sequences in the same sample as well. The chain is built from TRBV5-1 and TRBJ2-7; a weak D match, TRBD1 (7 bases). V lost 0 bases and J 5 bases, leaving 18 bases between the germline ends. The CDR3 runs to 16 residues. Germline CDR1 reads SGHRS; CDR2 reads YFSETQ. CDR3 sequence reads: CASSLGQGGLEDEQYF. For the CDR3, the DNA is TGCGCCAGCAGCTTGGGGCAGGGGGGCCTGGAGGACGAGCAGTACTTC.

In this sample, this clone turned up once. The chain combines TRBV18 with TRBJ2-7; no clear D gene. The CDR3 runs to 13 residues. Trimming took 3 bases from V and 5 from J, leaving 11 bases between them. The germline V gene encodes CDR1 KGHSH and CDR2 LQKENI. The CDR3 here is CASSPESANEQYF. Here the CDR3 DNA reads TGTGCCAGCTCACCTGAATCAGCTAACGAGCAGTACTTC.

The chain employs TRBV6-6 and TRBJ1-3, with unresolved D. The V end lost 8 bases, the J end lost 4 bases, and 15 bases lay between the germline ends. This CDR3 comprises 14 residues. Looked up from germline, CDR1 is MNHNY and CDR2 is SVGAGI (reference sequence). For the CDR3, the DNA is TGTGCCAGCGCTAAGCTGGAGGGCGGAAACACCATATATTTT. Translation: CASAKLEGGNTIYF.

This clone was seen only once. The chain is built from TRBV30 and TRBJ2-2; no clear D. CDR3 size: 15 residues. Trimming took 2 bases from V and 1 from J, leaving 11 bases between them. Germline V gives CDR1 GTSNPN, CDR2 SVGIG (reference sequence). DNA for the CDR3: TGTGCCTGGAGTCTCCTCCGCGAGAACACCGGGGAGCTGTTTTTT. Translated: CAWSLLRENTGELFF.

The chain couples TRBV27 to TRBJ1-5; no clear D gene. V lost 2 bases and J lost 5, with 4 bases in between. The germline CDR1 and CDR2 sequences are MNHEY and SMNVEV (reference sequence). The CDR3 is 12 residues long. The CDR3 sequence is CASSLIYQPQHF. The CDR3 nucleotides read TGTGCCAGCAGTTTAATCTATCAGCCCCAGCATTTT.

The chain employs TRBV7-2 and TRBJ2-4; no definite D call. The germline CDR1 and CDR2 sequences are SGHTA and FQGNSA. The CDR3 is 13 residues long. V shed 8 bases and J shed 0 bases, with 8 bases lying between them. The CDR3 is CASAGLAKNIQYF. CDR3 bases: TGTGCCAGCGCCGGGCTAGCCAAAAACATTCAGTACTTC.

This clone appeared a single time. This chain uses TRBV2 with TRBJ1-1, with a possible D match to TRBD1 (5 bases). The length of the CDR3 is 15 residues. Germline loops: CDR1 SNHLY, CDR2 FYNNEI. V lost 6 bases to trimming and J lost 1 base, with 15 bases between them. CDR3 in amino acids: CASSDPGRKNTEAFF. The CDR3 DNA sequence: TGTGCCAGCAGCGACCCGGGACGGAAGAACACTGAAGCTTTCTTT.

This sequence joins TRBV5-1 and TRBJ1-1, with TRBD1 matching over 10 bases. V was clipped by 3 bases and J by 5 bases; unmatched bases: 7. CDR1 and CDR2 (germline): SGHRS, YFSETQ. The CDR3 contains 15 residues. CDR3 nucleotide sequence: TGCGCCAGCAGCTCAAGGACAGGGGGAGGGACTGAAGCTTTCTTT. This encodes CASSSRTGGGTEAFF. The full variable domain, completed using reference TRBV5-1 and TRBJ1-1, is KAGVTQTPRYLIKTRGQQVTLSCSPISGHRSVSWYQQTPGQGLQFLFEYFSETQRNKGNFPGRFSGRQFSNSRSEMNVSTLELGDSALYLCASSSRTGGGTEAFFGQGTRLTVV.

This clone was counted a single time. This chain uses TRBV29-1 with TRBJ1-2; D gene uncertain. From germline, CDR1 is SQVTM and CDR2 ANQGSEA. V dropped 3 bases and J dropped 6 bases, with 14 bases sitting between them. The CDR3 spans 13 residues. The CDR3 is CSVDRATDDGYTF. The CDR3 nucleotides are TGCAGCGTTGATCGGGCTACCGACGATGGCTACACCTTC. Full variable domain (outside the CDR3, taken from reference TRBV29-1 and TRBJ1-2): SAVISQKPSRDICQRGTSLTIQCQVDSQVTMMFWYRQQPGQSLTLIATANQGSEATYESGFVIDKFPISRPNLTFSTLTVSNMSPEDSSIYLCSVDRATDDGYTFGSGTRLTVV.

V is TRBV4-1 and J is TRBJ2-1; possibly TRBD2 for D (5 bases). Trimming cost V 4 bases and J 0 bases, with 10 bases left between them. This CDR3 has 15 amino acids. Germline-derived CDR1 and CDR2 are MGHRA and YSYEKL. In DNA form, the CDR3 reads TGCGCCAGCAGCCCCGTTGGGAGCTCCTACAATGAGCAGTTCTTC. It encodes CASSPVGSSYNEQFF.

The V and J genes are TRBV28 and TRBJ2-5, with 11 bases fitting TRBD2. V shed 3 bases, J shed 1 base, and the junction held 1 base outside the gene matches. Per germline, CDR1 MDHEN and CDR2 SYDVKM. The CDR3 runs to 15 residues. The CDR3, as DNA: TGTGCCAGCAGTTTCCTAGCGGGAGGCCAAGAGACCCAGTACTTC. It yields the protein CASSFLAGGQETQYF.

This clone was seen just once. The chain joins TRBV19 to TRBJ2-2; D possibly corresponds to TRBD1 (6 bases). The CDR3 covers 14 residues. Germline lookup yields CDR1 LNHDA and CDR2 SQIVND (reference sequence). Trimming cost V 5 bases and J 1 base, with 8 bases left between them. The CDR3 DNA reads TGTGCCAGTAGTCCCAGGGGGAACACCGGGGAGCTGTTTTTT. It encodes CASSPRGNTGELFF.

The rearrangement joins TRBV27 to TRBJ1-2, with 7 bases identical to TRBD1. Losses at the gene ends were 4 bases for V and 4 bases for J; bases not matched to a gene: 9. CDR1 is MNHEY, CDR2 SMNVEV, per germline (reference sequence). This CDR3 spans 15 amino acids. The CDR3 loop is CASSSGGAILYGYTF. CDR3 DNA: TGTGCCAGCAGTTCAGGGGGAGCGATTCTCTATGGCTACACCTTC.

The V gene is TRBV10-3, the J gene TRBJ2-1, with TRBD1 matching 7 bases. Per the germline V gene, CDR1 is ENHRY and CDR2 is SYGVKD. V gave up 5 bases and J gave up 5 bases; unmatched junction bases: 9. CDR3 length: 15 amino acids. The CDR3 bases are TGTGCCATCAGTCCGCGACAGGGACCAAACAATGAGCAGTTCTTC. Residues: CAISPRQGPNNEQFF.

This rearrangement joins TRBV5-1 to TRBJ2-1; D possibly corresponds to TRBD1 (7 bases). V was shortened by 5 bases and J by 7 bases, with 22 bases between the two germline ends. The CDR3 is 16 amino acids. CDR1 and CDR2 (germline): SGHRS, YFSETQ. Written as DNA, the CDR3 is TGCGCCAGCAGACATACCCCGGGGCCAGGGGGGAATGAGCAGTTCTTC. Its protein is CASRHTPGPGGNEQFF.

J is TRBJ2-7 and V is TRBV4-2; D remains unclear. This CDR3 comprises 13 residues. Trimming removed 0 bases from V and 7 bases from J, with 10 bases in between. The germline CDR1 and CDR2 sequences are LGHNA and YNFKEQ. In DNA form, the CDR3 reads TGTGCCAGCAGCCAAGAGCTACGGCGAGAGCAGTACTTC. It is translated as CASSQELRREQYF.

The CDR3 DNA is TGTGCCTCCGCCGAACACACCGGGGAGCTGTTTTTT. Its protein product is CASAEHTGELFF. The chain carries TRBV2 and TRBJ2-2; the D is unclear. The germline V and J ends were trimmed by 11 bases and 3 bases, with 10 bases remaining between them. Germline loops: CDR1 SNHLY, CDR2 FYNNEI. The CDR3 extends over 12 amino acids.

The chain couples TRBV10-3 to TRBJ1-3; D ambiguous. The germline V and J ends were trimmed by 10 bases and 2 bases, with 15 bases remaining between them. The CDR3 consists of 14 residues. CDR1 and CDR2 (germline): ENHRY, SYGVKD. This CDR3 is CATCSDGTGNTIYF. The CDR3 DNA follows: TGTGCCACCTGTTCCGACGGGACTGGAAACACCATATATTTT.

CDR3 sequence reads: CASSLEMTIGYTF. The CDR3 nucleotides are TGTGCCAGCAGCTTAGAAATGACAATCGGCTACACCTTC. The chain combines TRBV7-9 with TRBJ1-2; D unclear. Germline CDR1 is SEHNR and CDR2 is FQNEAQ (reference sequence). Trimming removed 1 base at V and 8 bases at J, with 11 bases between. This CDR3 region has 13 residues.

This clone was counted a single time. The chain combines TRBV28 with TRBJ1-5; D gene uncertain. The length of the CDR3 is 15 residues. Trimming removed 3 bases at V and 1 base at J, with 10 bases between. Per germline, CDR1 MDHEN and CDR2 SYDVKM. CDR3 bases: TGTGCCAGCAGTTTTCGAGGGTCCAGCAATCAGCCCCAGCATTTT. Translation: CASSFRGSSNQPQHF.

The chain carries TRBV7-2 and TRBJ1-1, with a weak D call TRBD1 (5 bases). This CDR3 has 15 amino acids. Trimming stripped 7 bases from V and 6 bases from J, with 21 bases between. From germline, CDR1 is SGHTA and CDR2 FQGNSA. For the CDR3, the DNA is TGTGCCAGCACCCTGAAGACAGCTGGTCGTCCTGAAGCTTTCTTT. It codes for CASTLKTAGRPEAFF.

This chain joins TRBV7-9 and TRBJ2-1, with a tentative D call TRBD1 (5 bases). V was trimmed by 1 base and J by 5 bases, leaving 12 bases between them. The CDR3 extends over 15 amino acids. CDR1 is SEHNR, CDR2 FQNEAQ, per germline (reference sequence). CDR3 in DNA: TGTGCCAGCAGCTTAGAAGGGGTGAGAAACAATGAGCAGTTCTTC. Protein product: CASSLEGVRNNEQFF. The full variable domain, completed using reference TRBV7-9 and TRBJ2-1, is DTGVSQNPRHKITKRGQNVTFRCDPISEHNRLYWYRQTLGQGPEFLTYFQNEAQLEKSRLLSDRFSAERPKGSFSTLEIQRTEQGDSAMYLCASSLEGVRNNEQFFGPGTRLTVL.

CDR3 residues: CASSPLAGAGTEAFF. The CDR3 bases are TGTGCCAGCAGCCCCCTCGCGGGGGCAGGCACTGAAGCTTTCTTT. The chain recombines TRBV7-8 with TRBJ1-1, with D perhaps matching TRBD1 (6 bases). Trimming stripped 5 bases from V and 4 bases from J, with 17 bases between. The CDR3 runs 15 residues. The V gene's germline CDR1 is SGHVS and CDR2 FQNEAQ.

Concerning this clone: Compared with germline, one end of the junction differs, possibly owing to a read error. The chain employs TRBV19 and TRBJ2-7; 10 bases are shared with TRBD2. There are 13 residues in the CDR3. Per the germline V gene, CDR1 is LNHDA and CDR2 is SQIVND (reference sequence). CDR3: CASSGGTSARCIF. CDR3 sequence (DNA): TGTGCCAGTAGTGGAGGGACTAGCGCTAGATGCATCTTC.

J is TRBJ2-2 and V is TRBV2, with 10 positions matching TRBD2. Germline loops: CDR1 SNHLY, CDR2 FYNNEI. The CDR3 covers 15 residues. V lost 6 bases to trimming and J lost 6 bases; unmatched junction nucleotides: 7. In DNA, the CDR3 is TGTGCCAGCAGCATTAGGACTAGCGGTCCCGGGGAGCTGTTTTTT. It encodes CASSIRTSGPGELFF.